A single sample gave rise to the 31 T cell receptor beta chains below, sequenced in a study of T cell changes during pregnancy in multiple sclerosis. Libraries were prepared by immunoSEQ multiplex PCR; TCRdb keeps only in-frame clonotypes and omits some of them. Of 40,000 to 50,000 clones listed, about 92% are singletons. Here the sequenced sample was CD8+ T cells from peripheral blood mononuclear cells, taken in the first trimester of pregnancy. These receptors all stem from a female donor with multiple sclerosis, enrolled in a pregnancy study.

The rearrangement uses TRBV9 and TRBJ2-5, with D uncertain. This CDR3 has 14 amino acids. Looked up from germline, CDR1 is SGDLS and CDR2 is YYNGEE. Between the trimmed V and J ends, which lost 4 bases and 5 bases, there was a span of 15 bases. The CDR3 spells CASSPSEARETQYF. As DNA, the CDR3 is TGTGCCAGCAGCCCGTCAGAAGCCAGGGAGACCCAGTACTTC.

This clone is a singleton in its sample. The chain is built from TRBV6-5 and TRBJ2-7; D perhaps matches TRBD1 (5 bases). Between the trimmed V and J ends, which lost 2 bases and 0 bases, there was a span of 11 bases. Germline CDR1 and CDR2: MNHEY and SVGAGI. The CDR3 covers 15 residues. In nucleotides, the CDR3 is TGTGCCAGCAGTTACGGGGCGACAAGCTCCTACGAGCAGTACTTC. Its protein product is CASSYGATSSYEQYF.

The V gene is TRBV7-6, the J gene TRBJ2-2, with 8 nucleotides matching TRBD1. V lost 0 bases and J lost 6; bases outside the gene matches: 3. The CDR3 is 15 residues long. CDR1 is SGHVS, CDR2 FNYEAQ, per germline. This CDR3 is CASSLAGTGPGELFF. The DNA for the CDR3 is TGTGCCAGCAGCTTAGCAGGGACAGGCCCCGGGGAGCTGTTTTTT.

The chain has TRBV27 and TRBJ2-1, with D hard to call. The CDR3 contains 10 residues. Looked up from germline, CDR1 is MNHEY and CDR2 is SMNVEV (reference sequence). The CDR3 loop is CAAGSNEQFF. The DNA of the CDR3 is TGTGCAGCAGGTAGTAATGAGCAGTTCTTC.

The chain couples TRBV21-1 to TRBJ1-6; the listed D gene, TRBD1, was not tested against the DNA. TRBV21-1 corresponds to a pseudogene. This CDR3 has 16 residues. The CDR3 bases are TGTGCCAGCAGCAAAGCCTGGACAGGGGGCCCGACACCCCTCCACTTT. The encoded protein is CASSKAWTGGPTPLHF.

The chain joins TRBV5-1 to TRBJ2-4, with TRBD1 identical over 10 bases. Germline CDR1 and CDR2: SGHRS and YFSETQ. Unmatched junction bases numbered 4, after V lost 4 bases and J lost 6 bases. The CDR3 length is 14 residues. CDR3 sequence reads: CASSPGQGGNIQYF. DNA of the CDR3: TGCGCCAGCAGCCCCGGACAGGGGGGAAACATTCAGTACTTC.

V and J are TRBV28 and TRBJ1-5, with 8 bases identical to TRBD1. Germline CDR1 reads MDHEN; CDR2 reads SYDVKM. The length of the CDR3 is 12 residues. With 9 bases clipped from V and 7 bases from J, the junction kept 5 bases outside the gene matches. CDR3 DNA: TGTGCCAGAGGGACAGGTGGACAGCCCCAGCATTTT. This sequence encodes CARGTGGQPQHF. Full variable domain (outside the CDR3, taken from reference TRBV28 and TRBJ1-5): DVKVTQSSRYLVKRTGEKVFLECVQDMDHENMFWYRQDPGLGLRLIYFSYDVKMKEKGDIPEGYSVSREKKERFSLILESASTNQTSMYLCARGTGGQPQHFGDGTRLSIL.

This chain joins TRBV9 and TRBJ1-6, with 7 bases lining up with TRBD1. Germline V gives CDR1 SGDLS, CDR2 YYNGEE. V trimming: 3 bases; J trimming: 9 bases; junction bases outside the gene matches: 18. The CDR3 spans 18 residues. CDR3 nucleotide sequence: TGTGCCAGCAGCGCAGAGGTTTTTGGGACAGCTGACTCTTCACCCCTCCACTTT. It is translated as CASSAEVFGTADSSPLHF.

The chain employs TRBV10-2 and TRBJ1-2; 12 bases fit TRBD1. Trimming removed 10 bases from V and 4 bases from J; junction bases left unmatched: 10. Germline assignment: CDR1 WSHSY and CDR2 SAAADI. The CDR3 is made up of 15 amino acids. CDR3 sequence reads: CATRIGTGGAYGYTF. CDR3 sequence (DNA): TGCGCCACCCGAATCGGGACAGGGGGCGCCTATGGCTACACCTTC.

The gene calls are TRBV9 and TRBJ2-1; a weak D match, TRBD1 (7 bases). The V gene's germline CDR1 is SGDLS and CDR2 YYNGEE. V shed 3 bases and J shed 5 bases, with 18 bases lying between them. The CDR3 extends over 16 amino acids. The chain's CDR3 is CASSDGVGGQNNEQFF. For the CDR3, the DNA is TGTGCCAGCAGCGATGGGGTGGGGGGACAGAACAATGAGCAGTTCTTC.

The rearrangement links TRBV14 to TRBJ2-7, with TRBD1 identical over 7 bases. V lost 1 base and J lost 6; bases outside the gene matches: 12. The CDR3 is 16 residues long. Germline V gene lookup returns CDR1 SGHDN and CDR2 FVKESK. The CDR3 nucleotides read TGTGCCAGCAGCCAAGGTGGCATCGGGACAGTCCGCGAGCAGTACTTC. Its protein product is CASSQGGIGTVREQYF.

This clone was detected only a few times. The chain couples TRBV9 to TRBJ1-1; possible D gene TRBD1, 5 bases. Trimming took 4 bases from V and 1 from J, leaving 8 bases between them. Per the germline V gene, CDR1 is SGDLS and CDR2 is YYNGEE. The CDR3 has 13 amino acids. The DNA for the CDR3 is TGTGCCAGCAGCCCCGGGGGGAACACTGAAGCTTTCTTT. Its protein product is CASSPGGNTEAFF.

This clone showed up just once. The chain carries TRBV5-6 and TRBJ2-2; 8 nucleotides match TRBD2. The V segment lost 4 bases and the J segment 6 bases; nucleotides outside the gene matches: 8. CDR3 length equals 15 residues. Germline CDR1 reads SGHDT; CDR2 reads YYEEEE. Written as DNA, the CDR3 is TGTGCCAGCAGCGGGGGTACTAGCGGACCCGGGGAGCTGTTTTTT. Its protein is CASSGGTSGPGELFF.

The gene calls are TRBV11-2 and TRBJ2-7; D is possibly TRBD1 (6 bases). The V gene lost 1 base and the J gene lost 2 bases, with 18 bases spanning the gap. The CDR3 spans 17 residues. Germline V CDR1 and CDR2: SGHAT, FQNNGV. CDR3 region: CASSLARFDRTTYEQYF. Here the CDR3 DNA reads TGTGCCAGCAGCTTAGCCCGATTTGACAGGACCACCTACGAGCAGTACTTC.

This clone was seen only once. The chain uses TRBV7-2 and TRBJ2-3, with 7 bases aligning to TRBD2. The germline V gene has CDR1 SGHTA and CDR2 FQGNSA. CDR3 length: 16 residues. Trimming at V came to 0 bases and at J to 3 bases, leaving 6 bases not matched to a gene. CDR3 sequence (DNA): TGTGCCAGCAGCTTAGCGGGGGGGGTCGTGACAGATACGCAGTATTTT. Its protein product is CASSLAGGVVTDTQYF.

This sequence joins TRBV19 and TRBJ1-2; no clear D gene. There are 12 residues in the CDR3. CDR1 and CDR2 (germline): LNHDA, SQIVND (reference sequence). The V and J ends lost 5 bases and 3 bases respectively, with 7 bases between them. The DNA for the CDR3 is TGTGCCAGTAGTGTCGACTACTATGGCTACACCTTC. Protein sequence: CASSVDYYGYTF.

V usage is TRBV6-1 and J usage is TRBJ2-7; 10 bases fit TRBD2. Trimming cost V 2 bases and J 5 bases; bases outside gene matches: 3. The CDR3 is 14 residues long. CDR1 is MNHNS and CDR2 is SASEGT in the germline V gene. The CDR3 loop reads CASSELAGVDEQYF. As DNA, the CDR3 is TGTGCCAGCAGTGAACTAGCGGGAGTAGACGAGCAGTACTTC.

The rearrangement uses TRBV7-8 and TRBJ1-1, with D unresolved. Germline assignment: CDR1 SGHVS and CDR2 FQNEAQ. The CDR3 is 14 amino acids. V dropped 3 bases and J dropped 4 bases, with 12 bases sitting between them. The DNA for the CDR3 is TGTGCCAGCAGCTTCGGACTCAGGCCCACTGAAGCTTTCTTT. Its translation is CASSFGLRPTEAFF.

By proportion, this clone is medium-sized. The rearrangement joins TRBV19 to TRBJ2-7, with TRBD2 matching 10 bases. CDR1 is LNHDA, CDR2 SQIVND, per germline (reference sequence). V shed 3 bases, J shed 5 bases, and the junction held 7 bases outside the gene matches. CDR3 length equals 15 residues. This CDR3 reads CASSISSGSLNEQYF. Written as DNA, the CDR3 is TGTGCCAGTAGTATCTCTAGCGGGAGTCTCAACGAGCAGTACTTC. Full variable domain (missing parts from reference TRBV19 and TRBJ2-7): DGGITQSPKYLFRKEGQNVTLSCEQNLNHDAMYWYRQDPGQGLRLIYYSQIVNDFQKGDIAEGYSVSREKKESFPLTVTSAQKNPTAFYLCASSISSGSLNEQYFGPGTRLTVT.

The chain's CDR3 is CASSDDTGGVNEQFF. The CDR3 DNA sequence: TGTGCCAGCAGTGATGATACGGGGGGCGTCAATGAGCAGTTCTTC. V is TRBV6-4 and J is TRBJ2-1; D may be TRBD2 (7 bases). Looked up from germline, CDR1 is MRHNA and CDR2 is SNTAGT. This CDR3 is built from 15 residues. With 3 bases removed from V and 6 bases from J, the gap between germline ends came to 15 bases.

The CDR3 sequence is CASSLAQEGAYNSPLHF. The CDR3 DNA follows: TGTGCCAGCAGCTTAGCCCAGGAAGGCGCCTATAATTCACCCCTCCACTTT. The J gene is TRBJ1-6, the V gene TRBV11-2; D unclear. The germline CDR1 and CDR2 sequences are SGHAT and FQNNGV. Trimming took off 1 base at V and 2 bases at J, with 12 bases between the two ends. This CDR3 has 17 amino acids.

The DNA for the CDR3 is TGCGCCAGCAGCTTGGGGACAGGGGGCCTTACTGGGGCCAACGTCCTGACTTTC. Translation: CASSLGTGGLTGANVLTF. The V gene is TRBV5-1, the J gene TRBJ2-6, with 11 bases identical to TRBD1. This CDR3 is built from 18 residues. The V and J ends lost 0 bases and 2 bases, in that order; junction bases with no gene match: 4. From germline, CDR1 is SGHRS and CDR2 YFSETQ.

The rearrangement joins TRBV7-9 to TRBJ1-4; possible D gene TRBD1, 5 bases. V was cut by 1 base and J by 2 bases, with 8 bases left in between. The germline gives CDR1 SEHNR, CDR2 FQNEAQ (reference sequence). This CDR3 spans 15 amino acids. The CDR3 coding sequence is TGTGCCAGCAGCTTAGTTCAGGGCACTAATGAAAAACTGTTTTTT. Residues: CASSLVQGTNEKLFF.

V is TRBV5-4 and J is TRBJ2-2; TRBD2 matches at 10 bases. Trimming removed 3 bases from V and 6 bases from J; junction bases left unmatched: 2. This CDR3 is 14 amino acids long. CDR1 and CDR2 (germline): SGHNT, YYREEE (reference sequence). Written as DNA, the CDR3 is TGTGCCAGCAGCTGGGGGACTAGCGCCGGGGAGCTGTTTTTT. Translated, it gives CASSWGTSAGELFF.

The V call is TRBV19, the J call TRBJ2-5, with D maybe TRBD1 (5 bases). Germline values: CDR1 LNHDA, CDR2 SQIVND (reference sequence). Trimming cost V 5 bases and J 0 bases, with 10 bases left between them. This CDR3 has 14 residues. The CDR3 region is CASSDGRDQETQYF. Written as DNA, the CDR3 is TGTGCCAGTAGTGATGGCAGGGACCAAGAGACCCAGTACTTC.

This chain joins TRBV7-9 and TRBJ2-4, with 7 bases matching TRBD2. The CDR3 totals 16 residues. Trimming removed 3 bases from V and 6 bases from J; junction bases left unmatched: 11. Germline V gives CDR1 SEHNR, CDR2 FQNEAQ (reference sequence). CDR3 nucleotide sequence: TGTGCCAGCAGCTTCGGGGCGGGAGAGGAAGGAAACATTCAGTACTTC. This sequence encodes CASSFGAGEEGNIQYF.

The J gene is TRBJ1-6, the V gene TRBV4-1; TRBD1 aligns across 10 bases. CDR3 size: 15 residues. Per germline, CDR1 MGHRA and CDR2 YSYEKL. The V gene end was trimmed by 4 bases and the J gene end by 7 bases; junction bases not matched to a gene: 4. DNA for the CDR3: TGCGCCAGCAGCCTGGAGGGACAGGGGAATTCACCCCTCCACTTT. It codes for CASSLEGQGNSPLHF.

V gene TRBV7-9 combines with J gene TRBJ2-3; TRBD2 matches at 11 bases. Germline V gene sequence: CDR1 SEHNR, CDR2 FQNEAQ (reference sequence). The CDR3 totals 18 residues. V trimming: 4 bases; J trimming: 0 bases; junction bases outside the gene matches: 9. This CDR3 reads CASSSSPGLAASTDTQYF. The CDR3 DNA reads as TGTGCCAGCAGCTCCAGTCCGGGACTAGCGGCAAGCACAGATACGCAGTATTTT.

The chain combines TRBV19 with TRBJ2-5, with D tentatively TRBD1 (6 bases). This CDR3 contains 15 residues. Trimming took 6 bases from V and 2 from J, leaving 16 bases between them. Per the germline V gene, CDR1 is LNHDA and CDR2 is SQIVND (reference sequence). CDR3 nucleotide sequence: TGTGCCAGTAGCAGCCCGGACAGCTTACAAGAGACCCAGTACTTC. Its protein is CASSSPDSLQETQYF.

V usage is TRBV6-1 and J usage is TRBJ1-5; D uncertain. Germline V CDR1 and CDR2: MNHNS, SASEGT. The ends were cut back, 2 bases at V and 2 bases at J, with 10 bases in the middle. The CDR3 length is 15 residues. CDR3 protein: CASSEWAGRNQPQHF. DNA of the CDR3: TGTGCCAGCAGTGAATGGGCAGGCCGCAATCAGCCCCAGCATTTT.

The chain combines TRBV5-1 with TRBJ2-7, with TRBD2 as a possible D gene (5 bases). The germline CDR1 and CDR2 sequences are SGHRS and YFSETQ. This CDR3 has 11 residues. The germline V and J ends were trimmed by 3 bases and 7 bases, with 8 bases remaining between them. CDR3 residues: CASSSTGEQYF. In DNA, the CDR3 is TGCGCCAGCAGCTCTACGGGGGAGCAGTACTTC. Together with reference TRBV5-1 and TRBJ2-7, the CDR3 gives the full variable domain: KAGVTQTPRYLIKTRGQQVTLSCSPISGHRSVSWYQQTPGQGLQFLFEYFSETQRNKGNFPGRFSGRQFSNSRSEMNVSTLELGDSALYLCASSSTGEQYFGPGTRLTVT.